Each of the 4 T cell receptor beta chains below was sequenced from the same sample in a study of OX40 agonist ivuxolimab in advanced cancers. Measured with immunoSEQ multiplex PCR; TCRdb has only the in-frame clones, and not every one. In the table there are about 19,000 clones, around four fifths of which are singletons. The sample consisted of CD4+ or CD8+ T cells sorted from blood, taken in a trial of the OX40 agonist ivuxolimab. The source of these receptors is an adult with an advanced solid tumor such as melanoma, head and neck, liver or kidney cancer.

The chain links TRBV10-3 to TRBJ1-1; D gene ambiguous. The CDR3 runs 15 residues. V was trimmed by 0 bases and J by 6 bases, leaving 14 bases between them. CDR1 and CDR2 from the germline V gene are ENHRY and SYGVKD. The CDR3 bases are TGTGCCATCAGTGAGTCGGTTGAATTTAGGGCTGAAGCTTTCTTT. Protein: CAISESVEFRAEAFF.

The chain recombines TRBV28 with TRBJ2-7; D is uncertain. The CDR3 has 10 residues. Per the germline V gene, CDR1 is MDHEN and CDR2 is SYDVKM. V was cut by 3 bases and J by 6 bases, with 3 bases left in between. CDR3 in amino acids: CASSFGEQYF. The CDR3 DNA follows: TGTGCCAGCAGTTTCGGCGAGCAGTACTTC. Full variable domain (outside the CDR3, taken from reference TRBV28 and TRBJ2-7): DVKVTQSSRYLVKRTGEKVFLECVQDMDHENMFWYRQDPGLGLRLIYFSYDVKMKEKGDIPEGYSVSREKKERFSLILESASTNQTSMYLCASSFGEQYFGPGTRLTVT.

V is TRBV4-1 and J is TRBJ1-4, with a weak D call TRBD1 (5 bases). Trimming shortened V by 1 base and J by 8 bases, and 14 bases separated the two germline ends. Germline CDR1 MGHRA, CDR2 YSYEKL. This CDR3 spans 15 amino acids. CDR3 sequence (DNA): TGCGCCAGCAGCCAAGGATCCGGGGCCGGGGAAAAACTGTTTTTT. Protein sequence: CASSQGSGAGEKLFF.

The chain carries TRBV7-6 and TRBJ2-2, with D perhaps TRBD1 or TRBD2 (6 bases each). CDR3 length equals 17 residues. Trimming took off 5 bases at V and 2 bases at J, with 18 bases between the two ends. CDR1 and CDR2 (germline): SGHVS, FNYEAQ. CDR3 amino acids: CASSPGAWGANTGELFF. The CDR3 DNA follows: TGTGCCAGCAGCCCAGGGGCCTGGGGGGCTAACACCGGGGAGCTGTTTTTT.